By sample share, the clone carrying this TCR beta chain is medium-sized (0.01 to 0.1%). Its antigen is unknown. This sample stems from a study of naive and memory T cell subsets. CDR3 length equals 11 residues. V was cut by 10 bases and J by 2 bases, with 5 bases left in between. In germline, CDR1 is KGHDR, CDR2 SFDVKD. Study conclusions and caveats: Delayed type IV hypersensitivity infiltration was taken to explain higher tuberculin-site TCR counts.

Amplification of ligated cDNA took four PCR rounds with SP2 and nested alpha and beta constant primers. TCRdb reprocessed the UMI-ligation and nested PCR reads via MiXCR and lists one record per CDR3 protein. The sample lists fewer than 35,000 distinct CDR3 sequences, less than 8.5% occurring once. The sample's treatment: skin biopsy from PPD injection site in Mantoux-positive individual. TCR cDNA received a 3' ligated oligonucleotide that carried a UMI. V is TRBV24-1 and J is TRBJ2-1, with D unresolved. This receptor was identified in an adult in good health. The input for sequencing was skin, taken from a tuberculin skin test site. The CDR3: CATGAYNEQFF. CDR3 nucleotides: TGTGCCACTGGCGCCTACAATGAGCAGTTCTTC.